Included here is one TCR beta chain sequence, with context. Its antigen is not known. Measured with immunoSEQ multiplex PCR; TCRdb has only the in-frame clones, and not every one. The repertoire has 130,000 or so clones, around 84% of them found once; the top ten carry around 22%. The data stem from a study of T cell responses to AZD1222 COVID-19 vaccine. Per germline, CDR1 SGDLS and CDR2 YYNGEE. This CDR3 has 14 residues. Trimming stripped 3 bases from V and 7 bases from J, with 16 bases between. Findings and caveats of the study: Targeting of unmutated variant regions was reportedly seen in nearly half of spike-specific TCRs. Seropositive AZD1222 recipients at baseline numbered only five or six. Spike-specific TCR breadth and depth went up after people got two AZD1222 doses. None of the repertoires were sampled until the peak T cell response had passed.

The J gene is TRBJ1-2, the V gene TRBV9; weak D call: TRBD1 (6 bases). This TCR derives from an adult in good health. The sequenced sample was peripheral blood, obtained on day 0 of AZD1222 vaccination. CDR3 residues: CASSARTDLVGYTF. The CDR3 bases are TGTGCCAGCAGCGCCCGGACAGACCTTGTTGGCTACACCTTC.